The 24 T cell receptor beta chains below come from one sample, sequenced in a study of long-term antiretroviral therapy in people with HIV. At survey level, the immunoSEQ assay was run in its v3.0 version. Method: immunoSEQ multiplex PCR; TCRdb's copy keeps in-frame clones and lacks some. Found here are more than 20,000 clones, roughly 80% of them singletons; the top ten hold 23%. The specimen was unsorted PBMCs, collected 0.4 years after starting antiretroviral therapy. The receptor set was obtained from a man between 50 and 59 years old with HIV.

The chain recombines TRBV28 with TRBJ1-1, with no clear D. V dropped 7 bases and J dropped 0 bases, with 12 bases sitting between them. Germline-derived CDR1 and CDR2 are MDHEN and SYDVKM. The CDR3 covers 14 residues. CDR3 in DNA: TGTGCCAGCATAAGCGAGAGGTTGAACACTGAAGCTTTCTTT. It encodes CASISERLNTEAFF.

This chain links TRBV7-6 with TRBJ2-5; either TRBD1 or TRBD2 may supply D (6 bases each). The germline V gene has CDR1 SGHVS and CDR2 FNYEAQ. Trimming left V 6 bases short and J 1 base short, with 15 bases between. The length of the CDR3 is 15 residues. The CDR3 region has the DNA TGTGCCAGCAGGCCCAATCGGGGGCCCCAAGAGACCCAGTACTTC. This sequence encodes CASRPNRGPQETQYF.

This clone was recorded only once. The CDR3 loop is CSVGSMLNTEAFF. The CDR3, as DNA: TGCAGCGTTGGAAGTATGTTGAACACTGAAGCTTTCTTT. V and J are TRBV29-1 and TRBJ1-1; unclear D gene. Germline V lookup: CDR1 SQVTM, CDR2 ANQGSEA. Trimming stripped 4 bases from V and 0 bases from J, with 9 bases between. The CDR3 is made up of 13 amino acids.

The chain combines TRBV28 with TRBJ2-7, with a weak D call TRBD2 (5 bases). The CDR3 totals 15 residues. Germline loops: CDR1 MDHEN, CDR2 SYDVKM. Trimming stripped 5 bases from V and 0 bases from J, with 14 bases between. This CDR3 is CASSLPWTASYEQYF. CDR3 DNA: TGTGCCAGCAGTCTCCCATGGACTGCCTCCTACGAGCAGTACTTC.

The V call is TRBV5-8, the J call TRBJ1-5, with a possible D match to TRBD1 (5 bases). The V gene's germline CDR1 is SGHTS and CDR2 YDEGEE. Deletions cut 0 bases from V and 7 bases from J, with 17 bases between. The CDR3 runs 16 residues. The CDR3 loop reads CASSLAGTSFNQPQHF. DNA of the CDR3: TGTGCCAGCAGCTTGGCCGGGACTTCCTTCAACCAGCCCCAGCATTTT. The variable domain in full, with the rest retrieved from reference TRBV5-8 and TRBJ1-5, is EAGVTQSPTHLIKTRGQQATLRCSPISGHTSVYWYQQALGLGLQFLLWYDEGEERNRGNFPPRFSGRQFPNYSSELNVNALELEDSALYLCASSLAGTSFNQPQHFGDGTRLSIL.

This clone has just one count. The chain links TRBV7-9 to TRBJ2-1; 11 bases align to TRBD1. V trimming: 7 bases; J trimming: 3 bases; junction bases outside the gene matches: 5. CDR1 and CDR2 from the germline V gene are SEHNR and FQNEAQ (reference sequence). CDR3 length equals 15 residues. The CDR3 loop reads CASTPGQGDYNEQFF. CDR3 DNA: TGTGCCAGCACCCCGGGACAGGGGGACTACAATGAGCAGTTCTTC.

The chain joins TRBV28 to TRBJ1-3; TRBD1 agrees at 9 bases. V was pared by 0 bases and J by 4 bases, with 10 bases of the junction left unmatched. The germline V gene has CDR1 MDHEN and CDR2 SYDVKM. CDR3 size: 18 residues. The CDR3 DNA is TGTGCCAGCAGTTTATGGAGGGGGACAGGGTCCCCCGGAAACACCATATATTTT. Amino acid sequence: CASSLWRGTGSPGNTIYF.

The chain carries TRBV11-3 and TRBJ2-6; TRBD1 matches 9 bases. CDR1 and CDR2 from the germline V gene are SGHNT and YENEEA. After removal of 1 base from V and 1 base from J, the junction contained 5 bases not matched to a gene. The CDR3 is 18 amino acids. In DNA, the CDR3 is TGTGCCAGCAGCTTAGGACAGGGGGAGAGGTCTGGGGCCAACGTCCTGACTTTC. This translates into CASSLGQGERSGANVLTF.

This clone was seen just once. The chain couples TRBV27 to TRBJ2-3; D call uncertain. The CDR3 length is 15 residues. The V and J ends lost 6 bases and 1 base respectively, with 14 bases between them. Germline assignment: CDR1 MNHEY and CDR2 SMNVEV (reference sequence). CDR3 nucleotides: TGTGCCAGCAGCTTAGGGTCCAGTCGCACAGATACGCAGTATTTT. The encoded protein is CASSLGSSRTDTQYF.

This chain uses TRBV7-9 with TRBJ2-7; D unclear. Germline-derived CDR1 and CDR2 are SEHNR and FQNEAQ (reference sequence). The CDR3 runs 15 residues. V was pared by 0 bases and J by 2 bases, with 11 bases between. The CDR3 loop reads CASSLAAGHPYEQYF. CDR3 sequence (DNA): TGTGCCAGCAGCTTAGCTGCCGGCCACCCCTACGAGCAGTACTTC.

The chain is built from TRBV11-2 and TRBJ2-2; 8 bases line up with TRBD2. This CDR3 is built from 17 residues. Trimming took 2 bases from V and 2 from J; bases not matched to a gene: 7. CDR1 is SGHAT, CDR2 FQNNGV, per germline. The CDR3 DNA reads TGTGCCAGCAGCTTATTGCGGGGGGTCCTCAACACCGGGGAGCTGTTTTTT. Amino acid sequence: CASSLLRGVLNTGELFF.

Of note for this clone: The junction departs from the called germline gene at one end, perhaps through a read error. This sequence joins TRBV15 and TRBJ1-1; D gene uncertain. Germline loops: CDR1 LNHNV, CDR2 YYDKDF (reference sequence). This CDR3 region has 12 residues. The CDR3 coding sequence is TGTGCCACCAGCAGGGGCCGGGGTGGGGTCCACTTT. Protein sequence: CATSRGRGGVHF.

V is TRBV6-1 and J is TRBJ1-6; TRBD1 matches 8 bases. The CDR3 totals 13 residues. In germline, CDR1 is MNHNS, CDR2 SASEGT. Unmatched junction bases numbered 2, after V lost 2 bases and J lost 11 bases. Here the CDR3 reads CASSETGGAPLHF. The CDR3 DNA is TGTGCCAGCAGTGAAACAGGGGGAGCACCCCTCCACTTT.

CDR3 protein: CASERVYYTEAFF. The CDR3 DNA sequence: TGTGCCAGCGAGAGGGTCTACTACACTGAAGCTTTCTTT. The chain couples TRBV6-1 to TRBJ1-1; D ambiguous. The germline V gene encodes CDR1 MNHNS and CDR2 SASEGT. With 8 bases removed from V and 3 bases from J, the gap between germline ends came to 13 bases. The CDR3 is made up of 13 amino acids.

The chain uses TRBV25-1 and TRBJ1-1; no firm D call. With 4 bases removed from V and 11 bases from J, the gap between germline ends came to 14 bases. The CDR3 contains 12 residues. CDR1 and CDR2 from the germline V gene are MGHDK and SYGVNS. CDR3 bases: TGTGCCAGCAGTGCGGAAAGGAGGGAGGCTTTCTTT. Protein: CASSAERREAFF.

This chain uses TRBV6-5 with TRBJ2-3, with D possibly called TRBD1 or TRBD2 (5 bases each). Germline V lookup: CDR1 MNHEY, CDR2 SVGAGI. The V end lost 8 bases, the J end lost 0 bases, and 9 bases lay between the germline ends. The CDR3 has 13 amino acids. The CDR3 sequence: CASSGASTDTQYF. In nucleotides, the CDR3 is TGTGCCAGCTCCGGGGCAAGCACAGATACGCAGTATTTT.

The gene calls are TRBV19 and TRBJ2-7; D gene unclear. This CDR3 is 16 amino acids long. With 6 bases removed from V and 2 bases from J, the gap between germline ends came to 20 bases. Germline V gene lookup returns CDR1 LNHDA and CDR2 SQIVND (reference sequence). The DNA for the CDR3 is TGTGCCAGTAGATCCCACCCCCTGGACGGAGCCTACGAGCAGTACTTC. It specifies CASRSHPLDGAYEQYF.

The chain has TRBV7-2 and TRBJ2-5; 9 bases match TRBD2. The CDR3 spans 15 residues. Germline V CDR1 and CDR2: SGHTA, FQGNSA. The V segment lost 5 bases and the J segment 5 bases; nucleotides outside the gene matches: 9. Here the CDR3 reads CASSRPSGAGETQYF. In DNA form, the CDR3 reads TGTGCCAGCAGCCGACCTAGCGGGGCCGGGGAGACCCAGTACTTC.

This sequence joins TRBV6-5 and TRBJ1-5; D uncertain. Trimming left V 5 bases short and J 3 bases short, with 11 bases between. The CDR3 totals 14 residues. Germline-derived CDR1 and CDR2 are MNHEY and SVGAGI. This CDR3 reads CASSPGLFNQPQHF. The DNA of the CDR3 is TGTGCCAGCAGTCCCGGACTGTTCAATCAGCCCCAGCATTTT.

CDR3 protein: CASSLAWSHTEAFF. The CDR3 DNA follows: TGTGCCAGCAGTTTAGCCTGGTCCCACACTGAAGCTTTCTTT. The V gene is TRBV27, the J gene TRBJ1-1; D call uncertain. CDR1 and CDR2 from the germline V gene are MNHEY and SMNVEV (reference sequence). The V end lost 2 bases, the J end lost 3 bases, and 10 bases lay between the germline ends. This CDR3 comprises 14 residues.

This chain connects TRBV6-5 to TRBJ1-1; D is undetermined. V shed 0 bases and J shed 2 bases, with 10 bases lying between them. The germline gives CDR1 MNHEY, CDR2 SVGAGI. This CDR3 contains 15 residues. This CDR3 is CASSYSIAGNTEAFF. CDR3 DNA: TGTGCCAGCAGTTACTCGATTGCAGGTAACACTGAAGCTTTCTTT.

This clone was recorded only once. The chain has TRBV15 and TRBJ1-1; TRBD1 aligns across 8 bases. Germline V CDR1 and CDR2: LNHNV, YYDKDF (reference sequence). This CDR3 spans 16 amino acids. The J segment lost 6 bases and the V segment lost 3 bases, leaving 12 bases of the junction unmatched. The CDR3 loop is CATSSARTGNVAEAFF. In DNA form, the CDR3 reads TGTGCCACCAGCAGCGCCCGGACAGGGAATGTAGCTGAAGCTTTCTTT.

The CDR3 nucleotides read TGTGCCAGTAGTAGAGGACTCGCCGCAACTAATGAAAAACTGTTTTTT. Protein: CASSRGLAATNEKLFF. V is TRBV19 and J is TRBJ1-4; D unresolved. The germline V gene has CDR1 LNHDA and CDR2 SQIVND (reference sequence). The ends were cut back, 4 bases at V and 0 bases at J, with 12 bases in the middle. The CDR3 covers 16 residues. Complete variable domain (other parts from reference TRBV19 and TRBJ1-4): DGGITQSPKYLFRKEGQNVTLSCEQNLNHDAMYWYRQDPGQGLRLIYYSQIVNDFQKGDIAEGYSVSREKKESFPLTVTSAQKNPTAFYLCASSRGLAATNEKLFFGSGTQLSVL.

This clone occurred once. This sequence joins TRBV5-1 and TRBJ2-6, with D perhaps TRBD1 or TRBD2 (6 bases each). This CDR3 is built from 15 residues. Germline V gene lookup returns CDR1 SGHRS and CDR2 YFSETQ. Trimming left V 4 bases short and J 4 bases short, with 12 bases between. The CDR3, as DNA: TGCGCCAGCAGCCTCCCGGGGGCAGGGGCCAACGTCCTGACTTTC. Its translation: CASSLPGAGANVLTF.